Sequencing of this TCR beta chain was carried out in a study of cytomegalovirus exposure and HLA in healthy donors (dated by TCRdb to between 2016 and 2019). Background for the entire study: In an earlier analysis of roughly 590 of the donors, 250 to 350 Gb of sequence data and 90 million to 130 million unique TCR beta sequences from 180 million or so T cells were reported. Across around 400 genotyped donors of the cohort, an average of approximately 220,000 unique TCR beta nucleotide sequences per donor were sequenced, and approximately 19% of those sequences were non-productive. Donor age, sex, ethnicity and CMV serostatus were compiled together with the repertoire data. An earlier analysis of 587 of the donors used high-throughput TCR beta sequencing to judge whether each TCR beta V gene segment behaved as functional or pseudogenic. About 280 gigabases of sequencing data and 91 million or so unique TCR sequences made up an early release that covered 500 to 650 HLA-typed donors. Rather than using new phenotypic data, the later analysis identified candidate immune exposures from TCR beta sequences and from how often those sequences occurred across donors. Along with the approximately 700-subject first cohort, a separate validation cohort of over 90 different subjects was used. To predict cytomegalovirus infection status, the study brought together high-throughput TCR immunosequencing, statistical association of individual TCRs with disease status, and machine learning. Typing coverage varied by locus: roughly 620-640 donors for A, B, C, DRB1 and DQB1; more than 500 for DQA1; 606 for DPA1; fewer than 480 for DPB1. A later analysis re-examined previously published TCR beta repertoires from just over 650 donors and added high-resolution HLA genotyping to investigate patterns of TCR occurrence. The genetic ancestry cluster associated with self-reported Caucasian donors included roughly 84% of the approximately 410 genotyped donors. HLA typing covered class I and class II loci at four-digit resolution. Several DR-DQ haplotypes were treated as single units for association and clustering because of strong linkage in the cohort. A later genetic analysis took genome-wide SNP genotypes for about 65% of the roughly 670 donors and used that subset as a discovery cohort. The study profiled the T cell repertoires of 500 to 800 subjects by immunosequencing and related them to cytomegalovirus serostatus. All discovery cohort repertoires had been generated on a single sequencing platform. The aim of the study was to test whether cataloging public T cell receptors could identify signatures of past pathogen exposure.

The CDR3 numbers 14 residues from cysteine through phenylalanine. Of the read, only the CDR3 DNA is kept; its 42 bases are in frame from base 1. Deletion took 6 bases off V and 8 bases off J, with a span of 16 bases between the germline ends. The germline V gene yields KGHSH for CDR1 and LQKENI for CDR2. On this clone itself: What this receptor recognizes is not known. Base qualities are missing; no much larger clone stands one base away.

The cohort consisted of 666 healthy bone marrow donors. At the time of sampling, all cohort members were nominally healthy, though unrecorded immune exposures were likely present. The donor tested CMV seropositive, placing the donor among the 289 seropositive members of the cohort. A peripheral blood sample was provided by each donor, and peripheral blood mononuclear cells were used for TCR beta sequencing. The Qiagen DNeasy Blood Extraction Kit was used to extract genomic DNA from the blood cell samples. The research as a whole found: Correlated functional status among segregating V segments might be attributable to linkage disequilibrium, but an unknown experimental factor could not be ruled out. A further reported finding was that TCR beta sequences accurately predicted the HLA-A and HLA-B alleles for most subjects in the first cohort. The classifier was reported to diagnose cytomegalovirus status with high specificity and sensitivity in both the original cohort and the validation cohort. In a later genetic analysis, a missense DCLRE1C variant was associated with V-gene and J-gene trimming of TCR beta chains, and the association was replicated in an independent cohort. According to a later analysis, parvovirus B19, influenza, CMV and Epstein-Barr virus appeared linked to several top co-occurrence clusters. The authors suggested that the approach could potentially be extended to other disease states and immunological phenotypes. Broadly in line with IMGT annotations, most TCR beta V segments showed up in productive rearrangements about 90% or about 30% of the time in an earlier analysis of 450 to 600 of the donors. In vitro tests confirmed that a few of the cytomegalovirus-associated TCR beta chains recognize cytomegalovirus antigens. When HLA alleles, especially DR and DQ, strongly co-occurred, attributing TCR associations to individual alleles was difficult. In the study, approximately 160 TCR beta chains were listed as associated with cytomegalovirus. For the cohort, immune exposure information was limited to CMV serostatus. Because HLA typing was unavailable for some donors at each locus, only the typed subset was used in association tests. In a later analysis, HLA-associated TCR beta chains were found to be more clonally expanded and to have lower generation probabilities than equally common non-associated chains. Most TCR sequences were seen in very few donors, while some public TCRs were found in many individuals. Some IMGT-functional V segments, including TRBV6-2 and TRBV6-3, could not be told apart with the 87-base-pair reads, so those segments were excluded. Fewer than 20 rarely observed V segments, including chromosome 9 orphons, were excluded from the earlier analysis of 550 to 700 of the donors because counts were too low. The cohort was sequenced for TCR beta chains only, and without alpha or paired-chain data the features that could be detected were limited. Roughly uniform sequencing depth across donors was assumed in presence/absence analyses, although this assumption may not hold. According to a later genetic analysis, donors in an Asian-associated ancestry cluster had fewer N-insertions in productive TCRs than the approximately 650-donor mean. A cluster of highly shared sequence variants was judged likely to represent a technical artifact of the sequencing pipeline. Specific HLA alleles were associated with 15,000 to 20,000 TCR beta sequences at a false discovery rate of 0.05 in a later analysis. In a later analysis, the rate of TCR association differed among HLA loci, with DRB1 alleles having the most associated TCRs and HLA-C alleles having the fewest. A later analysis found that most CMV-associated TCR beta chains appeared HLA-restricted, with HLA associations seemingly driven largely by CMV exposure.

The library came from the immunoSEQ multiplex PCR assay. A mixture of 60 forward primers for TCR Vbeta segments and 13 reverse primers for TCR Jbeta segments was used in the multiplex PCR. The CDR3 region of rearranged TCR beta genes was amplified from genomic DNA by a multiplex PCR assay. The amplified TCR beta libraries were sequenced on the Illumina HiSeq System as 87-base-pair reads. Turning to the authors' computational methods: In a later analysis, 77 million or so unique TCR beta chains were counted across the roughly 700 repertoires, and about 10 million of these chains were shared by at least two donors. Raw reads were error-corrected and collapsed into unique sequences with a nearest-neighbor algorithm that merged closely related sequences to remove PCR and sequencing errors. To assign V, D and J gene segments, CDR3 sequences were aligned to IMGT reference sequences. For a sequence to be retained, a match of at least six nucleotides was required to both a V gene segment and a J gene segment. Rearrangements were called productive when the CDR3 lacked stop codons and stayed in frame with V and J; all others were non-productive. Following IMGT convention, CDR3 was defined as the stretch from the second conserved V-encoded cysteine to the conserved J-encoded phenylalanine. The earlier analysis of 500 to 750 of the donors excluded any sequence lacking an unambiguous match to a single V gene segment. An earlier analysis of approximately 590 of the donors called V segments functional above 56.7% productive rearrangements and segregating when the between-donor standard deviation exceeded 5%. A statistical classification framework was built for diagnosing cytomegalovirus status from the catalog of TCR beta chain sequences. V and J gene assignment, in a later analysis, came from comparing TCR nucleotide sequences with IMGT/GENE-DB human TR gene sequences. Using the TCRdist pipeline, a later analysis assigned CDR3 sequences along with most-parsimonious VDJ recombination scenarios. In a later analysis, every TCR beta chain was defined by the combination of its CDR3 amino acid sequence and its V-gene family, and reads without a unique V-gene family were dropped. A later analysis removed 550 to 650 highly shared, low-generation-probability nucleotide sequences to deal with suspected cross-contamination and a sequencing artifact. In a later analysis, a clonal expansion index for each public chain was calculated from normalized within-repertoire ranks of inferred template counts. In a later analysis, generation probabilities were computed using a VDJ recombination model fitted to out-of-frame rearrangements, and the results were checked against IGoR. In a later analysis, hypergeometric tests were used to score TCR-TCR, TCR-HLA and TCR-CMV co-occurrence, with a repertoire-size bias correction applied to TCR pairs. In a later analysis, false discovery rates were estimated by permuting HLA or CMV assignments 20 times. A later analysis grouped co-occurring TCRs with DBSCAN, adding TCRdist sequence similarity when clustering within HLA-allele-positive subsets. Co-occurrence clustering excluded repertoires with fewer than 30,000 or more than 120,000 public chains, plus five with anomalous nucleotide sharing. The source is immuneACCESS, and TCRdb retained only in-frame sequences with V and J called. Part of the clones is not carried over; for the studies checked, unresolved V genes explain less than half of this, and the remainder is unexplained. The V and J calls and clone size were taken over from that table, and D and trimming were inferred from the DNA. The sample table contains approximately 160,000 clones; only one count was recorded for 81% of them. The ten largest clones take up around 1.3% of the sample.

The chain employs TRBV18 and TRBJ1-4; the D segment could be TRBD1, given 5 matching bases. The sequence came from a man aged 50-59 years in good health and CMV-seropositive. Input material: PBMCs. The CDR3 protein is CASSQAGGDEKLFF. At the DNA level, the sequence is TGTGCCAGCTCCCAGGCGGGGGGAGACGAAAAACTGTTTTTT.